These T cell receptor beta chains were read from a single sample in a study of STAT5B mutations in CD4+ large granular lymphocyte leukemia. The table came from immunoSEQ multiplex PCR; TCRdb's copy has only in-frame clones and leaves some out. The sample includes approximately 24,000 clones, 81% of them seen just once. Specimen: CD4+ T cells from blood buffy coats. These TCRs come from a human donor in good health. Each CDR3 is given with its conserved first and last residue. The D gene is left open where the match is weak. Clone size, where shown, is once, few, many, or a class for clones that have expanded.

clone_size	v_call	j_call	d_call	cdr3_nt	cdr3_aa
-	TRBV7-9	TRBJ1-6	TRBD1	TGTGCCAGCAGTCCGGGACAGGGAGATTCACCCCTCCACTTT	CASSPGQGDSPLHF
-	TRBV28	TRBJ1-1	-	TGTGCCAGCAGTTTCGGGGGCACTGAAGCTTTCTTT	CASSFGGTEAFF
-	TRBV19	TRBJ2-2	-	TGTGCCAGCCAGGTCGGGAGTTTTGTGCCCGGGGAGCTGTTTTTT	CASQVGSFVPGELFF
once	TRBV18	TRBJ1-2	TRBD1	TGTGCCAGCTCACCACCCTCGACAGGGGGAAACTATGGCTACACCTTC	CASSPPSTGGNYGYTF
-	TRBV10-3	TRBJ1-1	TRBD1	TGTGCCACCAAGACAGGGGAGAACACTGAAGCTTTCTTT	CATKTGENTEAFF
-	TRBV7-9	TRBJ2-7	TRBD1	TGTGCCGGCGGCAAACAGGGGATCTCCGAGCAGTACTTC	CAGGKQGISEQYF
-	TRBV5-6	TRBJ1-5	-	TGTGCCAGCAGCTTGGGGCTTCCGAGGCATCAGCCCCAGCATTTT	CASSLGLPRHQPQHF
-	TRBV18	TRBJ2-4	-	TGTGCCAGCTCACCGGCCCAAGCCAAAAACATTCAGTACTTC	CASSPAQAKNIQYF
-	TRBV7-6	TRBJ2-5	TRBD2	TGTGCCAGCAGCTTAGTGCGGGGGGGCAAAGAGACCCAGTACTTC	CASSLVRGGKETQYF
once	TRBV7-2	TRBJ2-5	-	TGTGCCAGCAGCTTAATAGCGTGGCAGGCGGGGGAGACCCAGTACTTC	CASSLIAWQAGETQYF
-	TRBV11-2	TRBJ2-1	TRBD2	TGTGCCAGCAGCTTAGAAAGTGCGGGGGTTACTTACAATGAGCAGTTCTTC	CASSLESAGVTYNEQFF
-	TRBV19	TRBJ2-3	TRBD1	TGTGCCAGTACCCCGGACAGGGGGCAGACAGATACGCAGTATTTT	CASTPDRGQTDTQYF
-	TRBV19	TRBJ2-5	-	TGTGCCAGTAGTATAGGCGGCCAGCGAATGGAGACCCAGTACTTC	CASSIGGQRMETQYF
-	TRBV9	TRBJ2-3	-	TGTGCCAGCAGCGTAGGGAGGACACTTAGCACAGATACGCAGTATTTT	CASSVGRTLSTDTQYF
-	TRBV6-5	TRBJ2-2	-	TGTGCCAGCAGTTACTACGGGGGGCTGAGCGGGGAGCTGTTTTTT	CASSYYGGLSGELFF
once	TRBV5-6	TRBJ2-3	-	TGTGCCAGCAGCTTGTCGACAGGACTCGTCACAGATACGCAGTATTTT	CASSLSTGLVTDTQYF
-	TRBV5-1	TRBJ2-3	TRBD2	TGCGCCAGCAGAACTAGCGGGGGGGTAGGAGATACGCAGTATTTT	CASRTSGGVGDTQYF